The entry below describes one T cell receptor (beta chain). The data belong to a study of control samples from healthy donors and cancer patients. CDR3 size: 12 residues. V dropped 4 bases and J dropped 3 bases, with 6 bases sitting between them. CDR1 and CDR2 (germline): LGHDT, YNNKEL (reference sequence). Sequencing was performed with immunoSEQ multiplex PCR; in TCRdb, only in-frame clones are kept and a portion is missing. The table shows 100,000 or so clones, with roughly nine tenths occurring only once. Sequencing was performed on blood. The gene calls are TRBV3-1 (or the pseudogene TRBV3-2) and TRBJ2-5; D call uncertain. The receptor was derived from a woman in her 30s in good health. The CDR3 DNA sequence: TGTGCCAGCAGCCTTGAGGAAGAGACCCAGTACTTC. It translates to CASSLEEETQYF.